A selection of T cell receptor beta chains follows, all from one sample in a study of HIV-infected children after antiretroviral therapy interruption. MiXCR, run by TCRdb on the 3' RACE reads, gives a single entry per CDR3 protein. The sample contains 90,000 or so distinct CDR3 sequences, 6.9% of which appear only once. The source material was CD45RA+ CD4+ T cells from PBMCs, pooled from several time points, sampled from a donor given antiretroviral therapy, either interrupted or continuous. The origin of the receptors is a pool of human donors with HIV. Both conserved end residues are part of each CDR3. A D gene is named only where the DNA matches it firmly.

.	TRBV7-8	TRBJ2-1	CASSLWVHFGNNEQFF
.	TRBV20-1	TRBJ2-7	CSARGAVYEQYF
.	TRBV5-1	TRBJ2-5	CASSPAGGQETQYF
TRBD2	TRBV3-1	TRBJ2-2	CASSTAAGALTGELFF
TRBD1	TRBV12-3/TRBV12-4	TRBJ1-1	CASNRQGSFTEAFF
.	TRBV21-1	TRBJ2-6	CASSPRTSGRPTGANVLTF
.	TRBV30	TRBJ1-5	CAWSRQGHQPQHF
.	TRBV29-1	TRBJ1-1	CSVVRQGNTEAFF
.	TRBV20-1	TRBJ2-7	CSASPAGYYEQYF
TRBD2	TRBV6-6	TRBJ2-5	CASSYLFRGGEAQYF
.	TRBV19	TRBJ2-5	CASSIVGGVKETQYF
.	TRBV3-1	TRBJ1-6	CASSQGQAYSPLHF
.	TRBV23-1	TRBJ2-2	CASSQSVLDTGELFF
.	TRBV7-3	TRBJ2-3	CASSPGQEADTQYF
.	TRBV10-3	TRBJ2-3	CAIGTDTQYF
.	TRBV9	TRBJ2-7	CASSVATIGEQYF
.	TRBV12-5	TRBJ2-5	CASGSRQETQYF
.	TRBV3-1	TRBJ1-1	CASSQEFEAFF
TRBD1	TRBV10-3	TRBJ2-7	CAIRAQGDTYEQYF
.	TRBV27	TRBJ2-1	CASSLVGDPLYNEQFF
.	TRBV19	TRBJ2-7	CASSIVARDLYEQYF
TRBD1	TRBV12-3/TRBV12-4	TRBJ1-2	CASSRGGFNYGYTF
TRBD1	TRBV7-9	TRBJ2-1	CASSSRQGNEQFF
.	TRBV23-1	TRBJ1-6	CASSHLDSQVDNSPLHF
.	TRBV10-1	TRBJ2-3	CASSESVADTQYF
TRBD1	TRBV30	TRBJ1-1	CAWGLRGRRTEAFF
.	TRBV27	TRBJ2-4	CASSLSYSPGENIQYF
TRBD2	TRBV20-1	TRBJ2-5	CSAGGGETQYF
.	TRBV5-1	TRBJ2-7	CASSSWGDYEQYF
TRBD1	TRBV10-2	TRBJ2-1	CASSVKGDSYNEQFF
.	TRBV4-2	TRBJ1-1	CASSRISGDTEAFF
.	TRBV20-1	TRBJ1-3	CSANSPGPEGVRNTIYF
TRBD1	TRBV7-9	TRBJ2-6	CASSLNSPGTGAGANVLTF
TRBD1	TRBV5-1	TRBJ2-3	CASSLRTGDTDTQYF
.	TRBV5-1	TRBJ1-1	CASSLAGRSNAFF
TRBD1	TRBV20-1	TRBJ2-7	CSAQPGQRGYYEQYF
TRBD2	TRBV7-2	TRBJ2-1	CASSLRLSLSSGSAEGYEQFF
.	TRBV29-1	TRBJ1-1	CSVDSGTNLNTEAFF
TRBD2	TRBV18	TRBJ2-3	CASSPWTSGRPSTDTQYF
TRBD1	TRBV12-3/TRBV12-4	TRBJ2-3	CASRPGTGGRDTQYF